The rows below give T cell receptor beta chains drawn from one sample of a study of T cells in Graves' hyperthyroidism and ophthalmopathy. Using its own MiXCR run on the multiplex PCR reads, TCRdb lists one record per CDR3 protein. The sample has about 480,000 distinct CDR3 sequences, around an eighth seen once. Material: blood. The origin of the receptors is a woman aged 18 to 35 with Graves' hyperthyroidism. CDR3s include the opening cysteine and the closing phenylalanine or tryptophan. The D gene is left open where the match is weak. Clone sizes are given selectively: once, few, many, or a class where the clone is expanded.

clone size	V gene	J gene	D gene	CDR3 protein	CDR3 DNA
-	TRBV19	TRBJ1-5	TRBD1	CASNPGGVGNQPQHF	TGTGCCAGTAACCCAGGGGGCGTCGGCAATCAGCCCCAGCATTTT
many	TRBV12-3/TRBV12-4	TRBJ2-1	-	CASSRAATKSSYNAQFF	TGTGCCAGCAGCCGGGCAGCTACTAAAAGCTCCTACAATGCGCAGTTCTTC
many	TRBV3-1	TRBJ2-1	TRBD2	CASSPWTSGHNEQFF	TGTGCCAGCAGCCCGTGGACTAGCGGACACAATGAGCAGTTCTTC
many	TRBV6-1	TRBJ1-1	-	CASSHLQGTTEAFF	TGTGCCAGCAGCCACTTACAGGGAACCACTGAAGCTTTCTTT
-	TRBV13	TRBJ2-3	-	CASSFSYRGGGIATTDTQYF	TGTGCCAGCAGCTTCTCTTATCGAGGGGGGGGGATAGCGACCACAGATACGCAGTATTTT
many	TRBV6-1	TRBJ2-1	TRBD2	CASRGTSGRATITYNEQFF	TGTGCCAGCAGAGGGACTAGCGGGAGGGCCACGATTACCTACAATGAGCAGTTCTTC
many	TRBV10-3	TRBJ2-1	TRBD2	CAISTPGLAGYNEQFF	TGTGCCATCAGCACCCCCGGGCTAGCGGGTTACAATGAGCAGTTCTTC
-	TRBV19	TRBJ2-6	-	CASSIWSRGANVLTF	TGTGCCAGTAGTATCTGGTCCCGGGGGGCCAACGTCCTGACTTTC
many	TRBV11-2	TRBJ2-1	-	CASSPLTGAYNEQFF	TGTGCCAGCAGCCCCCTGACGGGAGCGTACAATGAGCAGTTCTTC
many	TRBV11-2	TRBJ1-5	-	CASSHFNQPQHF	TGTGCCAGCAGCCATTTCAATCAGCCCCAGCATTTT
many	TRBV20-1	TRBJ2-5	-	CSVRTTRGETQYF	TGCAGTGTAAGAACCACCCGGGGGGAGACCCAGTACTTC
few	TRBV7-2	TRBJ2-5	-	CASSLRAEETQYF	TGTGCCAGCAGCTTAAGGGCCGAAGAGACCCAGTACTTC
-	TRBV12-3/TRBV12-4	TRBJ2-3	TRBD2	CASSFASGRARDTQYF	TGTGCCAGCAGTTTTGCAAGCGGGAGGGCCCGGGATACGCAGTACTTT
few	TRBV7-3	TRBJ2-2	TRBD2	CASSLTRAGTNTGELFF	TGTGCCAGCAGCTTAACAAGAGCGGGAACGAACACCGGGGAGCTGTTTTTT
once	TRBV20-1	TRBJ1-6	TRBD1	CSAKRGTGNSPLHF	TGCAGTGCAAAGAGGGGGACAGGCAATTCACCCCTCCACTTT
many	TRBV14	TRBJ2-7	-	CASSQVFFGEQYF	TGTGCCAGCAGCCAAGTCTTTTTCGGGGAGCAGTACTTC
many	TRBV12-3/TRBV12-4	TRBJ1-1	TRBD1	CASSFNRGGPEAFF	TGTGCCAGCAGTTTTAACAGGGGTGGTCCTGAAGCTTTCTTT
many	TRBV12-5	TRBJ2-6	-	CASGFLLPGDLRNSGANVLTF	TGTGCTAGTGGTTTTCTCCTGCCAGGGGATTTGCGGAACTCTGGGGCCAACGTCCTGACTTTC
-	TRBV19	TRBJ1-1	-	CASSVPVGRAFF	TGTGCCAGTAGTGTACCCGTGGGTCGAGCTTTCTTT
few	TRBV5-5	TRBJ2-1	-	CASSFRPDNEQFF	TGTGCCAGCAGCTTTCGTCCCGACAATGAGCAGTTCTTC
many	TRBV27	TRBJ1-1	TRBD1	CASSLSLTRGRAEAFF	TGTGCCAGCAGTTTATCACTCACTAGGGGGCGGGCTGAAGCTTTCTTT
many	TRBV7-4	TRBJ2-1	-	CASSLAGTPRNEQFF	TGTGCCAGCAGCTTAGCGGGGACCCCACGCAATGAGCAGTTCTTC
-	TRBV9	TRBJ1-2	-	CASSVDLRSDGYTF	TGTGCCAGCAGCGTAGATCTTCGTTCAGATGGCTACACCTTC
many	TRBV11-3	TRBJ2-1	TRBD2	CASSLTSGSISEQFF	TGTGCCAGCAGCCTCACTAGCGGGAGTATTAGTGAGCAGTTCTTC
-	TRBV29-1	TRBJ2-7	-	CSVYLGLQPYEQYF	TGCAGCGTATACCTGGGACTTCAACCCTACGAGCAGTACTTC
many	TRBV12-3/TRBV12-4	TRBJ2-2	TRBD2	CASSFASGDTGELFF	TGTGCCAGCAGTTTTGCTAGCGGGGACACCGGGGAGCTGTTTTTT
many	TRBV27	TRBJ1-1	-	CASSLFPQKSAEAFF	TGTGCCAGCAGTTTATTTCCCCAGAAATCGGCTGAAGCTTTCTTT
-	TRBV11-3	TRBJ2-5	-	CASSFMGSAPGETQYF	TGTGCCAGCAGCTTTATGGGCAGCGCTCCTGGGGAGACCCAGTACTTC
-	TRBV7-9	TRBJ2-7	-	CASSHASGYGQYF	TGTGCCAGCAGCCACGCGAGTGGCTACGGGCAGTACTTC
-	TRBV6-9	TRBJ1-4	TRBD1	CASSSPVTGALFALFF	TGTGCCAGCAGTTCCCCTGTTACAGGGGCCCTATTTGCCCTGTTTTTT
few	TRBV6-5	TRBJ1-6	-	CASSYSNIDSPLHF	TGTGCCAGCAGTTACTCGAATATAGATTCACCCCTCCACTTT
many	TRBV20-1	TRBJ2-1	TRBD2	CSASSSAGGQVYEQFF	TGCAGTGCTAGTTCGAGCGCGGGAGGCCAGGTCTATGAGCAGTTCTTC
many	TRBV12-5	TRBJ1-1	-	CASGSSMNTEAFF	TGTGCTAGTGGTTCCTCCATGAACACTGAAGCTTTCTTT
few	TRBV6-1	TRBJ2-7	TRBD1	CASSPGTGGHEQYF	TGTGCCAGCAGTCCCGGGACAGGGGGCCACGAGCAGTACTTC
many	TRBV6-5	TRBJ2-7	-	CASSYSHEQYF	TGTGCCAGCAGTTACTCCCACGAGCAGTACTTC
many	TRBV11-2	TRBJ1-1	TRBD1	CASSHDRVAAFF	TGTGCCAGCAGCCATGACAGGGTGGCAGCTTTCTTT
few	TRBV4-2	TRBJ1-2	-	CASSQATDRTFTF	TGTGCCAGCAGCCAAGCAACCGACAGGACTTTCACCTTC
-	TRBV30	TRBJ2-1	-	CAWRGDLFSYNEQFF	TGTGCCTGGAGGGGGGACTTGTTCTCCTACAATGAGCAGTTCTTC
few	TRBV5-1	TRBJ1-2	-	CASSLGQQSYGYTF	TGCGCCAGCAGCTTGGGGCAACAGTCCTATGGCTACACCTTC
-	TRBV7-9	TRBJ2-1	TRBD1	CAVQGADNEQFF	TGTGCCGTACAGGGGGCGGACAATGAGCAGTTCTTC
many	TRBV5-1	TRBJ2-5	-	CASSLVRPTGETQYF	TGCGCCAGCAGCTTGGTTAGACCGACGGGAGAGACCCAGTACTTC
few	TRBV19	TRBJ2-1	TRBD1	CASAGQGLSNEQFF	TGTGCCAGTGCAGGACAGGGGTTGAGCAATGAGCAGTTCTTC
many	TRBV3-1	TRBJ2-1	TRBD2	CASSQGTSGTDEQFF	TGTGCCAGCAGCCAAGGAACTAGCGGGACCGATGAGCAGTTCTTC
many	TRBV28	TRBJ1-4	-	CASSSARGPRNEKLFF	TGTGCCAGCAGTTCCGCCCGGGGACCGAGGAATGAAAAACTGTTTTTT
few	TRBV3-1	TRBJ2-1	-	CASSARRYNEQFF	TGTGCCAGCAGCGCCCGGAGGTACAATGAGCAGTTCTTC
many	TRBV28	TRBJ2-7	TRBD1	CASSQTGGRTYEQYF	TGTGCCAGCAGTCAGACAGGGGGCCGAACCTACGAGCAGTACTTC
-	TRBV7-9	TRBJ1-1	-	CASRLVSQLNTEAFF	TGTGCCAGCAGGCTGGTATCGCAGTTGAACACTGAAGCTTTCTTT
-	TRBV5-6	TRBJ1-2	-	CASRLGQPGGYTF	TGTGCCAGCAGATTAGGGCAGCCCGGTGGCTACACCTTC
many	TRBV3-1	TRBJ2-1	TRBD2	CASSLRSTSGSSNEQFF	TGTGCCAGCAGCCTCCGCTCTACTAGCGGGAGCAGTAATGAGCAGTTCTTC
once	TRBV28	TRBJ2-1	TRBD2	CASSLGTRGVDEQFF	TGTGCCAGCAGTTTAGGGACTAGAGGAGTGGATGAGCAGTTCTTC
many	TRBV19	TRBJ2-1	TRBD2	CASRLGGGGYNEQFF	TGTGCCTCTAGGTTGGGCGGGGGGGGGTACAATGAGCAGTTCTTC
few	TRBV20-1	TRBJ2-2	TRBD2	CSARDGSGSYTGELFF	TGCAGTGCTAGAGATGGTAGCGGGAGTTACACCGGGGAGCTGTTTTTT
many	TRBV4-1	TRBJ2-1	TRBD2	CASSQVDLGLAGGNEQFF	TGCGCCAGCAGCCAAGTGGACTTGGGACTAGCGGGAGGGAATGAGCAGTTCTTC
many	TRBV12-3/TRBV12-4	TRBJ2-3	TRBD2	CASSPPGTSPARDTQYF	TGTGCCAGCAGTCCCCCCGGGACTAGCCCAGCCAGGGATACGCAGTATTTT
many	TRBV28	TRBJ1-1	-	CASSLRPVTEAFF	TGTGCCAGCAGTTTAAGGCCCGTGACTGAAGCTTTCTTT
many	TRBV12-3/TRBV12-4	TRBJ2-2	-	CASSLMRQELFF	TGTGCCAGCAGTTTAATGAGGCAGGAGCTGTTTTTT
many	TRBV27	TRBJ2-2	TRBD2	CASRANSGRASTGELFF	TGTGCCAGCAGGGCTAATAGCGGGAGGGCCAGTACCGGGGAGCTGTTTTTT
few	TRBV27	TRBJ1-2	-	CASSRPSGGYTF	TGTGCCAGCAGCCGACCCTCGGGAGGCTACACCTTC
-	TRBV5-1	TRBJ2-4	-	CASSPFSKNIQYF	TGCGCCAGCAGCCCATTCAGCAAAAACATTCAGTACTTC